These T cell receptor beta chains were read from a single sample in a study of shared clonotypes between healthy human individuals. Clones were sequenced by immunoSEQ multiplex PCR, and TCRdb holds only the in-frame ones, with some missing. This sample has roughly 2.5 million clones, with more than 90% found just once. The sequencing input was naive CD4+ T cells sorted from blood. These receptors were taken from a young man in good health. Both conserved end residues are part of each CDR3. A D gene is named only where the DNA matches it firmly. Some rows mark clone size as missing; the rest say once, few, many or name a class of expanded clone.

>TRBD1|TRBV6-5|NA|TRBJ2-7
TGTGCCAGCAGGAGACAGGGGGCTGGTGAGCAGTACTTC
CASRRQGAGEQYF
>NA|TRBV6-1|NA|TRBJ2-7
TGTGCCAGCATTTCACTACAAAGCTCCTACGAGCAGTACTTC
CASISLQSSYEQYF
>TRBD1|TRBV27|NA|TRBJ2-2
TGTGCCAGCAGTTGGGTGGGACAGGGGTCCCGGGAGCTGTTTTTT
CASSWVGQGSRELFF
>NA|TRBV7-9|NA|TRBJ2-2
TGTGCCAGCAGCCGGGACCTGGACACCGGGGAGCTGTTTTTT
CASSRDLDTGELFF
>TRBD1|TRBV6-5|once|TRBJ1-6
TGTGCCAGCAGTCCCGGGACAGGGGGGAATTCACCCCTCCACTTT
CASSPGTGGNSPLHF
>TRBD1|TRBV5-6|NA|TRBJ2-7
TGTGCCAGCAGCTTGGGACAGGGGGCCTCCTACGAGCAGTACTTC
CASSLGQGASYEQYF
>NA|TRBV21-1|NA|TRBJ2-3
TGTGCCAGCAGCAACCCCCATAGCACAGATACGCAGTATTTT
CASSNPHSTDTQYF
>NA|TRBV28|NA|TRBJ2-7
TGTGCCAGCTTGGGGGGAAGATACGAGCAGTACTTC
CASLGGRYEQYF
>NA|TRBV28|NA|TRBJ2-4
TGTGCCAGCGATCGGGGAAACATTCAGTACTTC
CASDRGNIQYF
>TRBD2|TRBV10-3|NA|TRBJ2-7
TGTGCCATCAGTGGGACTAGCCCATTGCTCGAGCAGTACTTC
CAISGTSPLLEQYF
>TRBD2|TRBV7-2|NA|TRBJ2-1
TGTGCCAGCAGGACCGGACTAGTTTACAATGAGCAGTTCTTC
CASRTGLVYNEQFF
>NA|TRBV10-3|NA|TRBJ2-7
TGTGCCATCAGTGAGTCGGTACTCCACGAGCAGTACTTC
CAISESVLHEQYF
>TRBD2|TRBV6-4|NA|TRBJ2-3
TGTGCCAGCAGTGAGGGGACTACCAGCTTGGGAGATACGCAGTATTTT
CASSEGTTSLGDTQYF
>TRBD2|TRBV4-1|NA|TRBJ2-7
TGCGCCAGCAGCCGAAAGTTGCCTAGTGAGCGCGTAGCGGGCTACGAGCAGTACTTC
CASSRKLPSERVAGYEQYF
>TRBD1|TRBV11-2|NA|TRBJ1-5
TGTGCCAGCAGCTTAGGACAGGGCTCCCAGCCCCAGCATTTT
CASSLGQGSQPQHF
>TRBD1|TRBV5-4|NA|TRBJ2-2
TGTGCCAGCAGCTCGGGACAGCTAAACACCGGGGAGCTGTTTTTT
CASSSGQLNTGELFF
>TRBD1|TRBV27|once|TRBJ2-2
TGTGCCAGCAGTTTCCAAGGGGGCGCTTGGACCGGGGAGCTGTTTTTT
CASSFQGGAWTGELFF
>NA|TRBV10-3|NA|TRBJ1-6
TGTGCCATCAGTGAGTCGACGAGCTCCTATAATTCACCCCTCCACTTT
CAISESTSSYNSPLHF
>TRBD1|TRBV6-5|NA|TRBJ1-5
TGTGCCAGCAGAAAGACAGGGGTGGGCAATCAGCCCCAGCATTTT
CASRKTGVGNQPQHF
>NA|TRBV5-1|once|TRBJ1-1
TGCGCCAGCAGCTTGGATTTGGGGATGGCGGGGTCAAGAGCTTTCTTT
CASSLDLGMAGSRAFF
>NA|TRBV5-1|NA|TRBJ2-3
TGCGCCAGCAGCGCCCCTAGCACAGATACGCAGTATTTT
CASSAPSTDTQYF
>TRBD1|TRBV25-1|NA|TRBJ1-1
TGTGCCAGCGGTCAGGGGGCCAGCACTGAAGCTTTCTTT
CASGQGASTEAFF
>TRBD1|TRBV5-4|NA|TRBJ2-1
TGTGCCAGCAGCTCCCGGGACAGGGGGCGCAATGAGCAGTTCTTC
CASSSRDRGRNEQFF
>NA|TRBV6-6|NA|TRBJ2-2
TGTGCCAGCAGTTACGGTCCGAACACCGGGGAGCTGTTTTTT
CASSYGPNTGELFF
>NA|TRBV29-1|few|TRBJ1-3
TGCAGCGTTGAAGTCAGCCTTGGAAACACCATATATTTT
CSVEVSLGNTIYF
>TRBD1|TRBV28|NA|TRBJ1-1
TGTGCCAGCAGTTCCCTGTCAGGGGGGACTTTCTTT
CASSSLSGGTFF
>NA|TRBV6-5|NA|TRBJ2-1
TGTGCCAGCGAGCAGGGCGGGAAGCAGTTCTTC
CASEQGGKQFF
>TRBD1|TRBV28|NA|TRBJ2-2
TGTGCCAGCAGAACAGGGGACAACACCGGGGAGCTGTTTTTT
CASRTGDNTGELFF
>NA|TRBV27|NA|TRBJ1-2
TGTGCCAGCAGTTTATCACGGGGCGACTATGGCTACACCTTC
CASSLSRGDYGYTF
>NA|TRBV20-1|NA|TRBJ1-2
TGCAGTCCTTCCAGGGGTTTCTTC
CSPSRGFF
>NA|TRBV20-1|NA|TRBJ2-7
TGCAGTGCTATTGGGGTTTACGAGCAGTACTTC
CSAIGVYEQYF
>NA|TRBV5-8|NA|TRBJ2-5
TGTGCCAGCAGCTTGGGACCCGCCGCGAGGGAGACCCAGTACTTC
CASSLGPAARETQYF
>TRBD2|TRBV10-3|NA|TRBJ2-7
TGTGCCATCAGTGTCGGGGGGAAATACGAGCAGTACTTC
CAISVGGKYEQYF
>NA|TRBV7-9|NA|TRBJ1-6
TGTGCCAGCAGCTTAGGGGTGGGGAAGGGTTCACCCCTCCACTTT
CASSLGVGKGSPLHF
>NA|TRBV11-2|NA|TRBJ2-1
TGTGCCAGCAGCTTAGTTTACGGGGTCCCTCCGGAGAATGAGCAGTTCTTC
CASSLVYGVPPENEQFF
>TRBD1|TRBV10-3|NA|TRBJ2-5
TGTGCCGTGAGTCCGGGACAGACTTACCAAGAGACCCAGTACTTC
CAVSPGQTYQETQYF
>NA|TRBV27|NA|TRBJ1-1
TGTGCCAGCAGTTTAGCAGGGAGGACTGAAGCTTTCTTT
CASSLAGRTEAFF
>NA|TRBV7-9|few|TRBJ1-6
TGTGCCGCCGGGAGCTCACCCCTCCACTTT
CAAGSSPLHF
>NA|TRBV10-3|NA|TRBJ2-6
TGTGCCATCAGCACGGTGTCTGGGGCCAACGTCCTGACTTTC
CAISTVSGANVLTF
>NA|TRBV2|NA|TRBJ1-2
TGTGCCAGCAGAGAGGACAAGAGCTATGGCTACACCTTC
CASREDKSYGYTF
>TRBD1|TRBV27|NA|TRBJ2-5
TGTGCCAGCAGTTCACAGGGACAGGGAACGACCCAGTACTTC
CASSSQGQGTTQYF
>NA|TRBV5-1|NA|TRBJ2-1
TGCGCCAGCAGCTTGTTTGTAGGTACTGACAATGAGCAGTTCTTC
CASSLFVGTDNEQFF
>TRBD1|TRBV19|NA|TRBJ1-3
TGTGCCAGTAGTGTTCAGTCCGGACAGGAAAACACCATATATTTT
CASSVQSGQENTIYF
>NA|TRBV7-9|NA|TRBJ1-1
TGTGCCAGCAGCTTAGGGGGCAGGCACATGAACACTGAAGCTTTCTTT
CASSLGGRHMNTEAFF
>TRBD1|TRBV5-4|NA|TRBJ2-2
TGTGCCAGCAGTACACAGGGGGCTGTAGGCGGGGAGCTGTTTTTT
CASSTQGAVGGELFF
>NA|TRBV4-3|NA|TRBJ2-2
TGCGCCAGCAGCCCGCGATTTAACACCGGGGAGCTGTTTTTT
CASSPRFNTGELFF
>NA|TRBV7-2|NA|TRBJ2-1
TGTGCCAGCAGCTTAGCGGCCCAAACCTACAATGAGCAGTTCTTC
CASSLAAQTYNEQFF
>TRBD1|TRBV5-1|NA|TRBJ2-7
TGCGCCAGCAGCGCGTCGACCGGGACAGGGGGCAGTTACGAGCAGTACTTC
CASSASTGTGGSYEQYF
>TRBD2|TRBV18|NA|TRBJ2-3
TGTGCCAGCTCACCGGGCGGGAGAGGTGCAGATACGCAGTATTTT
CASSPGGRGADTQYF
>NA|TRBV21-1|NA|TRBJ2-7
TGTGCCAGCAGCAAAGTTAACGGGTTCGAGCAGTACTTC
CASSKVNGFEQYF
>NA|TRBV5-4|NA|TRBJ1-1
TGTGCCAGCAGCTTGACAGGGTTGGGGACTGAAGCTTTCTTT
CASSLTGLGTEAFF
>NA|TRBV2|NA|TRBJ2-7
TGTGCCAGCAGTGTTGAAGGCTACGAGCAGTACTTC
CASSVEGYEQYF
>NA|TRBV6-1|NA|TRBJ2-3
TGTGCCAGCAGTGAGGGGGGAGGCACAGATACGCAGTATTTT
CASSEGGGTDTQYF
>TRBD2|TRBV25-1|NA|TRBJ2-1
TGTGCCAGCAGCAAATGGGGCGGAGCGGGGAACAATGAGCAGTTCTTC
CASSKWGGAGNNEQFF
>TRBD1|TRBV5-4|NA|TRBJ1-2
TGTGCCAGCAGCTTGGTACAGGGGATTTCTTATGGCTACACCTTC
CASSLVQGISYGYTF
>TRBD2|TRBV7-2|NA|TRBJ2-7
TGTGCCAGCAGCAAAGCTAGCGGGAGTGACGAGCAGTACTTC
CASSKASGSDEQYF